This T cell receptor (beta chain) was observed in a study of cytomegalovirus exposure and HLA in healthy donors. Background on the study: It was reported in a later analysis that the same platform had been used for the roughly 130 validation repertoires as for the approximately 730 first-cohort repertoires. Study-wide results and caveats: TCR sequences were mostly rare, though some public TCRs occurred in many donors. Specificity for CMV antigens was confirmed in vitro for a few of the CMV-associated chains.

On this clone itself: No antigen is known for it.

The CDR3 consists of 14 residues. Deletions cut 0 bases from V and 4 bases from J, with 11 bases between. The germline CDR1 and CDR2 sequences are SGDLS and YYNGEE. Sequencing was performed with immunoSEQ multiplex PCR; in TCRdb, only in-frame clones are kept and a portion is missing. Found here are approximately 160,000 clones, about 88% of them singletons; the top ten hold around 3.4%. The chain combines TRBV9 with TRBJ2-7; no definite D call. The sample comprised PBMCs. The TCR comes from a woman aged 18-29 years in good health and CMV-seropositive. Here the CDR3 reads CASSVESQSYEQYF. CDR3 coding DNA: TGTGCCAGCAGCGTAGAATCTCAGTCTTACGAGCAGTACTTC.